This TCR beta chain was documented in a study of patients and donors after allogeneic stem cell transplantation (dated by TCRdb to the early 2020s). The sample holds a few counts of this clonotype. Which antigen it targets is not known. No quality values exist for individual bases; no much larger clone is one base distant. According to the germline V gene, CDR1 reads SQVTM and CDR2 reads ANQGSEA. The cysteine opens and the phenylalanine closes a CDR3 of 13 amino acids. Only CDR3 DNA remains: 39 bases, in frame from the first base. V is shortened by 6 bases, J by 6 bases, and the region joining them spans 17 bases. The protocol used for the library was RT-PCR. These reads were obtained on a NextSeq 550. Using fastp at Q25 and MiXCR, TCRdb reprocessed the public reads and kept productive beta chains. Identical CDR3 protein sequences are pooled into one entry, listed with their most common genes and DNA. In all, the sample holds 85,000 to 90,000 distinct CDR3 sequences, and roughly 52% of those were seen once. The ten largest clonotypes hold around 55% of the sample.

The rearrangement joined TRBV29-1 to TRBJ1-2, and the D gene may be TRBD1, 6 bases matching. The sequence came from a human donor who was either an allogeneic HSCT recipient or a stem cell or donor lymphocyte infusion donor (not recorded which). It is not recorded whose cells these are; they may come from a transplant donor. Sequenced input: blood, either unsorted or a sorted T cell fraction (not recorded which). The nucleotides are TGCAGCGTGGAGACAGGTCCCTACAATGGCTACACCTTC. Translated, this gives CSVETGPYNGYTF.